This T cell receptor (beta chain) was profiled in a study of CD8 T cells in Susac syndrome. Study-level background: The Susac syndrome patients that were sequenced included roughly six with active disease and 8 or 9 in remission. At the time of blood draw, patients with Susac syndrome were therapy-naive, receiving corticosteroids, or receiving intravenous immunoglobulin alone.

Germline CDR1 ENHRY, CDR2 SYGVKD. This CDR3 spans 16 amino acids. Trimming pared 0 bases from V and 6 bases from J, leaving 17 bases between. Random hexamers primed reverse transcription of about 0.5 to 1 ug RNA. TCRdb re-derived calls from the immunoSEQ multiplex PCR reads in MiXCR, one entry per CDR3 protein. The table records approximately 80,000 distinct CDR3 sequences, roughly 95% of them present only once. The receptor was isolated from a human donor with Susac syndrome. Sequencing input: CD8+ T cells from PBMCs. J is TRBJ1-1 and V is TRBV10-3, with no clear D. The CDR3 nucleotides are TGTGCCATCAGTGAGTCGAATTTGGGAGGGTTGGCTGAAGCTTTCTTT. It translates to CAISESNLGGLAEAFF.